The next 22 T cell receptor beta chains were all read from a single sample in a study of cytotoxic CD8 clonotypes in ibrutinib-treated CLL. Sequencing was performed with immunoSEQ multiplex PCR; in TCRdb, only in-frame clones are kept and a portion is missing. The repertoire holds 200,000 or so clones, around 75% seen once, with about 6.2% in the top ten. The source material was PBMCs, sampled after 12 months of ibrutinib treatment. Receptors originate from a human donor with chronic lymphocytic leukemia.

The V call is TRBV29-1, the J call TRBJ1-2; 7 positions agree with TRBD1. Germline trimming cut 7 bases from V and 6 bases from J; bases unmatched to any gene: 11. Germline V gene lookup returns CDR1 SQVTM and CDR2 ANQGSEA. The CDR3 spans 13 residues. CDR3 bases: TGCAGCGCCGTAGGTGTACAGGGGCATGGCTACACCTTC. This encodes CSAVGVQGHGYTF.

The genes are TRBV28 and TRBJ2-7; D call uncertain. The CDR3 covers 13 residues. From germline, CDR1 is MDHEN and CDR2 SYDVKM. V dropped 7 bases and J dropped 3 bases, with 13 bases sitting between them. This CDR3 reads CASIGSPIYEQYF. CDR3 nucleotides: TGTGCCAGCATAGGTAGTCCTATCTACGAGCAGTACTTC.

This chain joins TRBV30 and TRBJ1-2, with TRBD1 as a possible D gene (5 bases). CDR1 and CDR2 from the germline V gene are GTSNPN and SVGIG (reference sequence). Deletions cut 2 bases from V and 4 bases from J, with 11 bases between. The CDR3 sequence is 13 residues long. This CDR3 is CAWSLSGGYGYTF. Written as DNA, the CDR3 is TGTGCCTGGAGTCTATCGGGGGGCTATGGCTACACCTTC.

This clone has a handful of counts. The chain uses TRBV5-6 and TRBJ2-3; 12 bases are a match to TRBD2. CDR1 is SGHDT, CDR2 YYEEEE, per germline. The CDR3 runs 16 residues. V was pared by 2 bases and J by 4 bases, with 5 bases of the junction left unmatched. The CDR3 loop reads CASSFRSSGRADTQYF. CDR3 in DNA: TGTGCCAGCAGCTTCCGTTCTAGCGGGAGGGCAGATACGCAGTATTTT.

In DNA, the CDR3 is TGTGCCGAAGGAGGGAGGCCGGGTGGCAATCAGCCCCAGCATTTT. Amino acid sequence: CAEGGRPGGNQPQHF. The chain uses TRBV28 and TRBJ1-5; D unclear. Trimming stripped 11 bases from V and 2 bases from J, with 19 bases between. Per the germline V gene, CDR1 is MDHEN and CDR2 is SYDVKM. The CDR3 covers 15 residues.

J is TRBJ1-2 and V is TRBV29-1; 8 positions agree with TRBD1. This CDR3 is 14 amino acids long. The V segment lost 6 bases and the J segment 4 bases; nucleotides outside the gene matches: 10. CDR1 and CDR2 from the germline V gene are SQVTM and ANQGSEA. CDR3 DNA sequence: TGCAGCGTAACTAACCCGACAGGGGTCTATGGCTACACCTTC. It encodes CSVTNPTGVYGYTF.

V usage is TRBV5-1 and J usage is TRBJ1-6; maybe TRBD1 (6 bases). Between the trimmed V and J ends, which lost 2 bases and 12 bases, there was a span of 18 bases. The CDR3 contains 15 residues. Germline loops: CDR1 SGHRS, CDR2 YFSETQ. The CDR3, as DNA: TGCGCCAGCAGCTTCGATGACCAGGGGTGGGGACCCCTCCACTTT. It translates to CASSFDDQGWGPLHF.

This clone appeared once. The V call is TRBV5-4, the J call TRBJ2-3, with unresolved D. This CDR3 region has 17 residues. Looked up from germline, CDR1 is SGHNT and CDR2 is YYREEE (reference sequence). The V end lost 4 bases, the J end lost 0 bases, and 18 bases lay between the germline ends. CDR3 amino acids: CASSLSRWATSTDTQYF. Written as DNA, the CDR3 is TGTGCCAGCAGCCTATCCCGCTGGGCAACTAGCACAGATACGCAGTATTTT.

The CDR3 region has the DNA TGTGCCAGCAGCTCGGTCGAGCAGTACTTC. Protein: CASSSVEQYF. This sequence joins TRBV28 and TRBJ2-7, with D unresolved. The CDR3 has 10 residues. The ends were cut back, 6 bases at V and 6 bases at J, with 6 bases in the middle. From germline, CDR1 is MDHEN and CDR2 SYDVKM. The full variable domain, completed using reference TRBV28 and TRBJ2-7, is DVKVTQSSRYLVKRTGEKVFLECVQDMDHENMFWYRQDPGLGLRLIYFSYDVKMKEKGDIPEGYSVSREKKERFSLILESASTNQTSMYLCASSSVEQYFGPGTRLTVT.

This clone turned up a few times. The rearrangement joins TRBV4-3 to TRBJ2-7; D call uncertain. The length of the CDR3 is 18 residues. Deletions cut 0 bases from V and 2 bases from J, with 20 bases between. Germline CDR1 and CDR2: LGHNA and YSLEER. The CDR3 DNA follows: TGCGCCAGCAGCCAAGAAGCTCGACATCCCCGTCGGGCCTACGAGCAGTACTTC. Its translation is CASSQEARHPRRAYEQYF.

The J gene is TRBJ2-1, the V gene TRBV5-6; tentatively, D is TRBD1 (5 bases). Germline V lookup: CDR1 SGHDT, CDR2 YYEEEE. The CDR3 has 15 amino acids. V was trimmed by 3 bases and J by 6 bases, leaving 16 bases between them. This CDR3 is CASSYRQRIANEQFF. For the CDR3, the DNA is TGTGCCAGCAGCTATAGACAGCGAATCGCCAATGAGCAGTTCTTC.

J is TRBJ2-2 and V is TRBV19, with 9 bases matching TRBD2. Losses at the gene ends were 3 bases for V and 7 bases for J; bases not matched to a gene: 12. The CDR3 totals 17 residues. The germline V gene has CDR1 LNHDA and CDR2 SQIVND (reference sequence). CDR3 DNA sequence: TGTGCCAGTAGTATTGGGAGCCTAGCGGGGTGGCACGGGGAGCTGTTTTTT. Translated, it gives CASSIGSLAGWHGELFF.

This chain connects TRBV19 to TRBJ1-1, with 11 bases matching TRBD1. Trimming took 1 base from V and 1 from J; bases not matched to a gene: 17. Germline CDR1 LNHDA, CDR2 SQIVND (reference sequence). There are 21 residues in the CDR3. The CDR3 nucleotides read TGTGCCAGTAGTATAGGGTGGACAGGGGGCGGAGAATTGGCCGAGAACACTGAAGCTTTCTTT. Amino acid sequence: CASSIGWTGGGELAENTEAFF.

The V call is TRBV7-9, the J call TRBJ1-3, with D hard to call. Germline V gene data show CDR1 as SEHNR and CDR2 as FQNEAQ (reference sequence). There are 12 residues in the CDR3. V was clipped by 3 bases and J by 5 bases, with 5 bases between them. The chain's CDR3 is CASSFPRNTIYF. The CDR3, as DNA: TGTGCCAGCAGCTTTCCCAGAAACACCATATATTTT.

V and J are TRBV20-1 and TRBJ1-2, with D tentatively TRBD1 (5 bases). The CDR3 has 11 amino acids. Germline V gene sequence: CDR1 DFQATT, CDR2 SNEGSKA (reference sequence). V was shortened by 6 bases and J by 8 bases, with 13 bases between the two germline ends. The chain's CDR3 is CSATGRWGYTF. DNA of the CDR3: TGCAGTGCCACGGGGCGTTGGGGCTACACCTTC.

This clone was counted between two and nine times. The V call is TRBV5-1, the J call TRBJ1-4, with 7 bases lining up with TRBD1. The CDR3 loop spans 15 amino acids. V shed 0 bases and J 5 bases; nucleotides not matched to a gene: 4. The germline V gene has CDR1 SGHRS and CDR2 YFSETQ. The CDR3 loop reads CASSLGDSINEKLFF. DNA for the CDR3: TGCGCCAGCAGCTTGGGGGACAGCATAAATGAAAAACTGTTTTTT.

The V and J genes are TRBV19 and TRBJ1-2; D perhaps matches TRBD1 (6 bases). V was shortened by 2 bases and J by 4 bases, with 11 bases between the two germline ends. In germline, CDR1 is LNHDA, CDR2 SQIVND (reference sequence). This CDR3 has 14 amino acids. DNA of the CDR3: TGTGCCAGTAGTATAAGCAGGGGTCGCTATGGCTACACCTTC. Translated, it gives CASSISRGRYGYTF.

The chain carries TRBV19 and TRBJ1-1, with TRBD1 as a possible D gene (6 bases). The CDR3 has 14 residues. V dropped 4 bases and J dropped 5 bases, with 14 bases sitting between them. Germline V CDR1 and CDR2: LNHDA, SQIVND (reference sequence). This CDR3 reads CASSKFGGGTEAFF. CDR3 in DNA: TGTGCCAGTAGTAAATTTGGAGGGGGGACTGAAGCTTTCTTT.

In its sample, this clone was seen a few times. The chain is built from TRBV30 and TRBJ1-6, with 7 nucleotides matching TRBD1. Looked up from germline, CDR1 is GTSNPN and CDR2 is SVGIG (reference sequence). This CDR3 contains 14 residues. Germline trimming cut 2 bases from V and 5 bases from J; bases unmatched to any gene: 3. CDR3 nucleotides: TGTGCCTGGAGTCGACAGGGAAATAATTCACCCCTCCACTTT. This translates into CAWSRQGNNSPLHF.

This clone is large within its sample. The chain recombines TRBV19 with TRBJ2-2; D unclear. Germline V gene sequence: CDR1 LNHDA, CDR2 SQIVND (reference sequence). This CDR3 spans 12 amino acids. V lost 3 bases to trimming and J lost 4 bases, with 3 bases between them. CDR3 coding DNA: TGTGCCAGTAGTATTTTCACCGGGGAGCTGTTTTTT. Residues: CASSIFTGELFF.

This chain links TRBV29-1 with TRBJ2-5; D is perhaps TRBD1 (5 bases). V shed 0 bases and J shed 1 base, with 6 bases lying between them. The germline CDR1 and CDR2 sequences are SQVTM and ANQGSEA. The CDR3 has 13 residues. This CDR3 is CSVEDRGQETQYF. The CDR3, as DNA: TGCAGCGTTGAAGATAGGGGCCAAGAGACCCAGTACTTC.

The rearrangement joins TRBV9 to TRBJ1-2, with 8 bases aligning to TRBD1. V lost 4 bases, J lost 0 bases, and 5 bases stayed unmatched. Germline V CDR1 and CDR2: SGDLS, YYNGEE. This CDR3 spans 15 amino acids. The CDR3 bases are TGTGCCAGCAGCATGGGACAGGAGGCTAACTATGGCTACACCTTC. It specifies CASSMGQEANYGYTF. Based on the CDR3 plus reference TRBV9 and TRBJ1-2, the full variable domain is DSGVTQTPKHLITATGQRVTLRCSPRSGDLSVYWYQQSLDQGLQFLIQYYNGEERAKGNILERFSAQQFPDLHSELNLSSLELGDSALYFCASSMGQEANYGYTFGSGTRLTVV.